This TCR beta chain was sequenced for a study of cytomegalovirus exposure and HLA in healthy donors. Vbeta (60) and Jbeta (13) primers were used in the PCR. Profiling relied on immunoSEQ multiplex PCR, and the TCRdb table lists in-frame clones only, not all of them. The sample lists roughly 200,000 clones, 77% occurring once. Worth noting for this clone: The target antigen is unknown.

At collection, donors were nominally healthy, but unrecorded immune exposures were probable. V was clipped by 6 bases and J by 0 bases, with 13 bases between them. The CDR3 has 15 amino acids. The germline V gene has CDR1 MNHEY and CDR2 SMNVEV (reference sequence). Study-wide findings and caveats: Immune exposure information available was restricted to CMV serostatus. In an earlier analysis, most TCR beta V segments were productive about 87% or about 30% of the time. TCR beta V- and J-gene trimming, according to a later analysis, was linked to a missense DCLRE1C variant.

V gene TRBV27 combines with J gene TRBJ2-3; maybe TRBD2 (6 bases). This clonotype originated in a woman aged 55-70 years in good health and CMV-seropositive. The specimen was PBMCs. Written as DNA, the CDR3 is TGTGCCAGCAGCCTAGCGCCCGCTAGCACAGATACGCAGTATTTT. It encodes CASSLAPASTDTQYF.